The clone carrying this T cell receptor beta chain occurred a few times. The antigen is undetermined. This sample stems from a study of T cell repertoires in cytomegalovirus infection. Turning to the study itself: Public TCR beta signature analysis indicated the presence of both CMV infection and matching HLA type.

TCRdb reanalysed the reads using MiXCR and keeps one entry per CDR3 protein. The sample shows around 500,000 distinct CDR3 sequences, about 42% of them seen only once. Germline V gives CDR1 SEHNR, CDR2 FQNEAQ (reference sequence). Trimming at V came to 2 bases and at J to 2 bases, leaving 5 bases not matched to a gene. The CDR3 has 17 residues. The V and J genes are TRBV7-9 and TRBJ2-3; 12 bases are shared with TRBD2. This TCR was recovered from a human donor in good health (CMV status not recorded). Some clones in this sample may be carry-over from other donors' samples. Source: cultured PBMCs, taken from culture after CMV antigen stimulation. CDR3 protein: CASSLRRLAGATDTQYF. As DNA, the CDR3 is TGTGCCAGCAGCTTACGGCGACTAGCGGGGGCCACAGATACGCAGTATTTT.